These 28 T cell receptor beta chains came from one sample sequenced in a study of T cells in women clearing cervical HPV infection. Some clones are missing from TCRdb's copy, which holds only in-frame ones; the method was immunoSEQ multiplex PCR. In all, the sample yields 25,000 to 30,000 clones. Sequenced sample: blood buffy coat. These receptors were collected from a woman between 18 and 75 years old with a cervical HPV16 infection that either progressed to CIN3+ or cleared (not recorded which).

Note on this clone: Read data end 3 residues before the CDR3 end; the end is taken from the germline J gene. V and J are TRBV30 and TRBJ2-1; D may match TRBD1 or TRBD2 (5 bases each). Trimming removed 1 base at V and 7 bases at J, with 11 bases between. The CDR3 runs 13 residues. Germline CDR1 and CDR2: GTSNPN and SVGIG (reference sequence). CDR3: CAWSGGVANEQFF. The CDR3 DNA, read in part, is TGTGCCTGGAGTGGAGGGGTGGCAAATGAG.

In regard to this clone: The observed sequence ends 3 residues before the CDR3 terminus, with the missing tail filled in from the germline J gene. This sequence joins TRBV20-1 and TRBJ2-6, with D possibly being TRBD2 (6 bases). V lost 6 bases to trimming and J lost 1 base, with 16 bases between them. The CDR3 runs 16 residues. Per germline, CDR1 DFQATT and CDR2 SNEGSKA (reference sequence). Partial CDR3 DNA: TGCAGTGCCCGGATGGAGGGTGGGTCTGGGGCCAACGTC. Translating it yields CSARMEGGSGANV. The complete CDR3 sequence is CSARMEGGSGANVLTF.

For this clone: The read ends 3 residues before the CDR3 terminus; that terminus is restored from the germline J gene. The chain carries TRBV14 and TRBJ2-7, with D unclear. The ends were cut back, 2 bases at V and 5 bases at J, with 4 bases in the middle. The CDR3 extends over 11 amino acids. Germline V gene data show CDR1 as SGHDN and CDR2 as FVKESK. This chain's CDR3 is CASSQFNEQYF. The CDR3 bases that were read are TGTGCCAGCAGCCAATTTAACGAG.

This clone is classed as medium-sized by frequency. CDR3 residues: CASSLALQQETQYF. The CDR3 DNA, read in part, is TGTGCCAGCAGCTTGGCATTACAACAAGAGACC. The V call is TRBV5-4, the J call TRBJ2-5; D call uncertain. The read ends 3 residues shy of where the CDR3 ends; the end is completed using the germline J gene. Germline CDR1 reads SGHNT; CDR2 reads YYREEE (reference sequence). This CDR3 contains 14 residues. Trimming took 0 bases from V and 2 from J, leaving 8 bases between them.

Comments on this clone: The CDR3 extends 3 residues past the end of the read, so its final part is completed from the germline J gene. The chain combines TRBV11-2 with TRBJ1-5; D is unclear. V was clipped by 1 base and J by 5 bases, with 12 bases between them. The CDR3 contains 15 residues. Germline assignment: CDR1 SGHAT and CDR2 FQNNGV. The CDR3 here is CASSLVAGGHQPQHF. The CDR3 DNA, read in part, is TGTGCCAGCAGCTTAGTGGCAGGAGGGCATCAGCCC.

In regard to this clone: The sequence runs out 3 residues before the end of the CDR3; the remainder is reconstructed from the germline J gene. The chain is built from TRBV20-1 and TRBJ1-6; D is unclear. The germline gives CDR1 DFQATT, CDR2 SNEGSKA (reference sequence). The V end lost 1 base, the J end lost 8 bases, and 9 bases lay between the germline ends. This CDR3 region has 13 residues. The chain's CDR3 is CSARVVNDSPLHF. CDR3 DNA (partial): TGCAGTGCTAGAGTAGTCAATGATTCACCC.

Turning to this clone: The CDR3 is cut off 3 residues early in the read; its end comes from the germline J gene. The rearrangement links TRBV20-1 to TRBJ2-5, with 12 positions matching TRBD2. CDR3 length equals 15 residues. V gave up 1 base and J gave up 5 bases; unmatched junction bases: 5. Germline loops: CDR1 DFQATT, CDR2 SNEGSKA (reference sequence). CDR3 amino acids: CSARGLAGGQETQYF. Partial CDR3 DNA: TGCAGTGCTAGAGGGCTAGCGGGGGGGCAGGAGACC.

Comments on this clone: The CDR3 end falls 3 residues outside the read, so it is completed with the germline J gene. The gene calls are TRBV27 and TRBJ1-4; tentative D call: TRBD1 (6 bases). Trimming removed 6 bases from V and 0 bases from J, with 14 bases in between. CDR3 length equals 16 residues. The germline V gene has CDR1 MNHEY and CDR2 SMNVEV (reference sequence). CDR3 in amino acids: CASRPTGSATNEKLFF. CDR3 bases read: TGTGCCAGCAGACCAACAGGGTCTGCAACTAATGAAAAA.

As concerns this clone: Sequencing ends 3 residues short of the CDR3 end; the germline J gene provides the rest. This chain uses TRBV23-1 with TRBJ1-2; D may be TRBD1 (6 bases). TRBV23-1 is known as an ORF, though its function is uncertain. The CDR3 is 14 residues long. The ends were cut back, 7 bases at V and 3 bases at J, with 15 bases in the middle. The CDR3 bases that were read are TGCGCCAGCATTTCCTACAGGGTGGACTATGGC. Amino acid sequence: CASISYRVDYG. The complete CDR3 sequence is CASISYRVDYGYTF.

Of note for this clone: The CDR3 goes on 3 residues after the read ends, and that part is filled in from the germline J gene. The chain links TRBV30 to TRBJ1-1; D perhaps matches TRBD1 (5 bases). V was pared by 0 bases and J by 5 bases, with 10 bases between. The germline V gene encodes CDR1 GTSNPN and CDR2 SVGIG (reference sequence). This CDR3 contains 13 residues. This CDR3 reads CAWSVLGGTEAFF. Partial CDR3 DNA: TGTGCCTGGAGTGTACTGGGGGGGACTGAA.

On this clone itself: Sequencing ends 3 residues short of the CDR3 end; the germline J gene provides the rest. The genes are TRBV7-2 and TRBJ2-7, with a weak D call TRBD1 (5 bases). V lost 0 bases, J lost 3 bases, and 12 bases lay in between. This CDR3 region has 15 residues. The germline V gene has CDR1 SGHTA and CDR2 FQGNSA. The CDR3 DNA, read in part, is TGTGCCAGCAGCTTAGCTCAGGGCACCTACTACGAG. Translating gives CASSLAQGTYYE. In full, the CDR3 is CASSLAQGTYYEQYF.

Comments on this clone: The missing CDR3 end, 3 residues past where the read stops, is filled in from the germline J gene. The chain links TRBV11-3 to TRBJ2-7; 8 positions agree with TRBD2. Germline lookup yields CDR1 SGHNT and CDR2 YENEEA. The CDR3 is made up of 13 amino acids. V trimming: 5 bases; J trimming: 2 bases; junction bases outside the gene matches: 2. CDR3 sequence reads: CASSRGLAYEQYF. Partial CDR3 DNA: TGTGCCAGCAGCCGGGGACTAGCCTACGAG.

About this clone: The CDR3 goes on 3 residues after the read ends, and that part is filled in from the germline J gene. The chain carries TRBV30 and TRBJ1-6; D possibly corresponds to TRBD1 (6 bases). Per the germline V gene, CDR1 is GTSNPN and CDR2 is SVGIG (reference sequence). CDR3 size: 14 residues. CDR3 DNA (partial): TGTGCCTGGAGTGCACGACAGGCCCGGGGAACC. Translated: CAWSARQARGT. The CDR3 reads in full as CAWSARQARGTLHF.

Points on this clone: The CDR3 end lies 3 residues beyond the end of the read and is filled in from the germline J gene. V gene TRBV5-6 combines with J gene TRBJ1-2; D is unclear. V dropped 4 bases and J dropped 0 bases, with 7 bases sitting between them. The CDR3 extends over 13 amino acids. Per the germline V gene, CDR1 is SGHDT and CDR2 is YYEEEE. CDR3 amino acids: CASSRHTNYGYTF. The part of the CDR3 DNA that was read is TGTGCCAGCAGCAGGCATACTAACTATGGC.

CDR3: CASSEFHSGRDTQYF. Incomplete CDR3 DNA: TGTGCCAGCAGTGAATTTCACAGCGGGAGAGATACG. This chain uses TRBV25-1 with TRBJ2-3, with TRBD2 identical over 8 bases. The sequenced fragment ends 3 residues before the CDR3 boundary, so the rest is inferred from the germline J gene. This CDR3 is built from 15 residues. With V trimmed by 1 base and J by 5 bases, 5 bases remained unmatched. In germline, CDR1 is MGHDK, CDR2 SYGVNS.

Details on this clone: The CDR3 is cut off 3 residues early in the read; its end comes from the germline J gene. The chain couples TRBV10-3 to TRBJ2-7; 9 nucleotides match TRBD1. V dropped 6 bases and J dropped 5; count of bases not matched to a gene: 11. Germline V lookup: CDR1 ENHRY, CDR2 SYGVKD. The CDR3 extends over 15 amino acids. CDR3 DNA, as far as it was read: TGTGCCATCAGCGAGGCTTGGGACAGGGTCCACGAG. Encoded protein: CAISEAWDRVHE. The whole CDR3 protein reads CAISEAWDRVHEQYF.

As regards this clone: The CDR3 is cut off 3 residues early in the read; its end comes from the germline J gene. The chain is built from TRBV15 and TRBJ2-2; possibly TRBD1 for D (6 bases). With 11 bases removed from V and 1 base from J, the gap between germline ends came to 14 bases. CDR1 is LNHNV, CDR2 YYDKDF, per germline (reference sequence). This CDR3 spans 14 amino acids. The covered CDR3 bases are TGTGCCTCCTCTGCGACAGGGAACACCGGGGAG. Translation gives CASSATGNTGE. The CDR3 in its entirety is CASSATGNTGELFF. Based on the CDR3 plus reference TRBV15 and TRBJ2-2, the full variable domain is DAMVIQNPRYQVTQFGKPVTLSCSQTLNHNVMYWYQQKSSQAPKLLFHYYDKDFNNEADTPDNFQSRRPNTSFCFLDIRSPGLGDTAMYLCASSATGNTGELFFGEGSRLTVL.

Notes on this clone: The read terminates 3 residues before the CDR3 end, so the remaining end is supplied by the germline J gene. The J gene is TRBJ2-2, the V gene TRBV20-1; tentative D call: TRBD1 (5 bases). Germline V gene data show CDR1 as DFQATT and CDR2 as SNEGSKA (reference sequence). The length of the CDR3 is 15 residues. Deletions cut 2 bases from V and 2 bases from J, with 12 bases between. CDR3 DNA, as far as it was read: TGCAGTGCTAGACCCCCAGGGTTAAACACCGGGGAG. Translated: CSARPPGLNTGE. The entire CDR3 is CSARPPGLNTGELFF.

On this clone itself: The read falls 3 residues short of the CDR3 end, and the missing part is taken from the germline J gene. The sample carries other DNA sequences with the same CDR3. This chain joins TRBV7-9 and TRBJ2-1; maybe TRBD2 (5 bases). The length of the CDR3 is 14 residues. V shed 0 bases and J shed 8 bases, with 11 bases lying between them. Germline CDR1 SEHNR, CDR2 FQNEAQ (reference sequence). This chain's CDR3 is CASSLAGPRDEQFF. The part of the CDR3 DNA that was read is TGTGCCAGCAGCTTAGCGGGTCCGAGGGATGAG.

Concerning this clone: The read ends 3 residues before the CDR3 terminus; that terminus is restored from the germline J gene. The V gene is TRBV6-1, the J gene TRBJ2-5; D might be TRBD1 (5 bases). The CDR3 loop spans 15 amino acids. Germline CDR1 MNHNS, CDR2 SASEGT. V was trimmed by 3 bases and J by 4 bases, leaving 15 bases between them. The sequenced part of the CDR3 DNA is TGTGCCAGCAGTGAGGGGCCACTATCAAGAGAGACC. Its protein is CASSEGPLSRET. The complete CDR3 sequence is CASSEGPLSRETQYF.

A note on this clone: The read ends 3 residues early relative to the CDR3; the germline J gene fills the gap. This chain uses TRBV7-9 with TRBJ1-2; D not resolved. V was trimmed by 1 base and J by 6 bases, leaving 9 bases between them. This CDR3 has 13 residues. In germline, CDR1 is SEHNR, CDR2 FQNEAQ (reference sequence). The DNA read from the CDR3 is TGTGCCAGCAGCTTAGTAAACAGTGATGGC. This encodes CASSLVNSDG. The whole CDR3 protein reads CASSLVNSDGYTF.

On this clone: The CDR3 goes on 3 residues after the read ends, and that part is filled in from the germline J gene. This rearrangement joins TRBV11-2 to TRBJ2-7, with D possibly matching TRBD2 (7 bases). The V gene's germline CDR1 is SGHAT and CDR2 FQNNGV. V shed 7 bases and J shed 3 bases, with 19 bases lying between them. The CDR3 contains 15 residues. Partial CDR3 DNA: TGTGCCAGCAAATTGGGGGGGGGCCGATTCTACGAG. This codes for CASKLGGGRFYE. Given in full, the CDR3 is CASKLGGGRFYEQYF.

Remarks on this clone: With the read ending 3 residues before the CDR3 end, the germline J gene is used to fill in that end. The chain uses TRBV5-4 and TRBJ2-7; D is undetermined. The V end was cut by 2 bases, the J end by 6 bases, with 6 bases between. Germline V gene lookup returns CDR1 SGHNT and CDR2 YYREEE (reference sequence). This CDR3 comprises 11 residues. CDR3 DNA (partial): TGTGCCAGCAGCTTCCGTTCCGAG. This codes for CASSFRSE. The entire CDR3 protein is CASSFRSEQYF.

Remarks on this clone: The read gets to within 3 residues of the CDR3 end, and the germline J gene fills in the rest. J is TRBJ2-7 and V is TRBV6-1; the match to TRBD2 covers 7 bases. J gave up 1 base and V 3 bases, and 6 bases lay outside the gene matches. CDR1 and CDR2 from the germline V gene are MNHNS and SASEGT. The CDR3 is 15 amino acids. This chain's CDR3 is CASSEASGASYEQYF. The DNA read from the CDR3 is TGTGCCAGCAGTGAGGCTAGCGGCGCATCCTACGAG.

The chain's CDR3 is CASSILAGAVEQFF. The part of the CDR3 DNA that was read is TGTGCCAGTAGTATACTAGCGGGAGCGGTTGAG. V usage is TRBV19 and J usage is TRBJ2-1; TRBD2 matches 10 bases. The read gets to within 3 residues of the CDR3 end, and the germline J gene fills in the rest. The CDR3 loop spans 14 amino acids. With V trimmed by 2 bases and J by 9 bases, 4 bases remained unmatched. Germline V gene sequence: CDR1 LNHDA, CDR2 SQIVND (reference sequence).

A word on this clone: The observed sequence ends 3 residues before the CDR3 terminus, with the missing tail filled in from the germline J gene. V is TRBV29-1 and J is TRBJ1-2; D call uncertain. Germline loops: CDR1 SQVTM, CDR2 ANQGSEA. V was cut by 0 bases and J by 5 bases, with 7 bases left in between. The CDR3 loop spans 12 amino acids. The CDR3 sequence: CSVEDRGYGYTF. The sequenced part of the CDR3 DNA is TGCAGCGTTGAAGATCGGGGATATGGC.

Points on this clone: The CDR3 is cut off 3 residues early in the read; its end comes from the germline J gene. This rearrangement joins TRBV5-4 to TRBJ2-7, with D maybe TRBD1 (5 bases). CDR3 length: 14 residues. Germline CDR1 and CDR2: SGHNT and YYREEE (reference sequence). Trimming removed 2 bases at V and 0 bases at J, with 9 bases between. The covered CDR3 bases are TGTGCCAGCAGCTTACAGGCTTACTCCTACGAG. Translating it yields CASSLQAYSYE. In full, the CDR3 is CASSLQAYSYEQYF.

Regarding this clone: The missing CDR3 end, 3 residues past where the read stops, is filled in from the germline J gene. J is TRBJ1-5 and V is TRBV5-1; no definite D call. Germline V gene lookup returns CDR1 SGHRS and CDR2 YFSETQ. This CDR3 has 15 amino acids. Deletions cut 1 base from V and 1 base from J, with 9 bases between. Incomplete CDR3 DNA: TGCGCCAGCAGCTTGTCAGGTGGGAGCAATCAGCCC. Its translation is CASSLSGGSNQP. The entire CDR3 reads CASSLSGGSNQPQHF. Drawing the rest from reference TRBV5-1 and TRBJ1-5, the complete variable domain is KAGVTQTPRYLIKTRGQQVTLSCSPISGHRSVSWYQQTPGQGLQFLFEYFSETQRNKGNFPGRFSGRQFSNSRSEMNVSTLELGDSALYLCASSLSGGSNQPQHFGDGTRLSIL.